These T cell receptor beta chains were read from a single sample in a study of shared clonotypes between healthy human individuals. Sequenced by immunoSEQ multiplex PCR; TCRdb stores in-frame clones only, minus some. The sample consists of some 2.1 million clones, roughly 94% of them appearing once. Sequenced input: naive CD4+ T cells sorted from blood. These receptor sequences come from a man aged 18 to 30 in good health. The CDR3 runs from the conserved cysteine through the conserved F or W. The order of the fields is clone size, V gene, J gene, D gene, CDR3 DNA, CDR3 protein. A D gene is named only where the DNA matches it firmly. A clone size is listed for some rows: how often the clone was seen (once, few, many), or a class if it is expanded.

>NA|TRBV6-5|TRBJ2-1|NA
TGTGCCAGCAGTTACCGAACGGTGACATCCTACAATGAGCAGTTCTTC
CASSYRTVTSYNEQFF
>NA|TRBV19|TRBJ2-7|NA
TGTGCCAGTAGTATTTGGCTTCGGGGCTCCTACGAGCAGTACTTC
CASSIWLRGSYEQYF
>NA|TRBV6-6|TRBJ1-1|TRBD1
TGTGCCAGCAGTGAGGGACAGTCGTTGAGGGGGGCTTTCTTT
CASSEGQSLRGAFF
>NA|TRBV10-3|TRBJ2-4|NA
TGTGCCATCAGTGAGTTCGTTAAAGTGGTACTAGCCAAAAACATTCAGTACTTC
CAISEFVKVVLAKNIQYF
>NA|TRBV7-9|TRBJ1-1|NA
TGTGCCAGCAGCTTAAGTACGTCTGGAGCTTTCTTT
CASSLSTSGAFF
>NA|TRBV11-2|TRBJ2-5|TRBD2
TGTGCCAGCAGCTTAGCGGGGGGGCGTGAGACCCAGTACTTC
CASSLAGGRETQYF
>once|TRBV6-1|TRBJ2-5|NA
TGTGCCAGCAGAAGGGCTGAGACCCAGTACTTC
CASRRAETQYF
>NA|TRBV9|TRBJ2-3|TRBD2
TGTGCCAGCAGCGTAGGACTAGCGGGGTTCACAGATACGCAGTATTTT
CASSVGLAGFTDTQYF
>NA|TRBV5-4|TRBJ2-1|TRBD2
TGTGCCAGCAGCACGCCTAGCGGGGTTGTATACAATGAGCAGTTCTTC
CASSTPSGVVYNEQFF
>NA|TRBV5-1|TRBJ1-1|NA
TGCGCCAGCAGCTTGCCAAACACTGAAGCTTTCTTT
CASSLPNTEAFF
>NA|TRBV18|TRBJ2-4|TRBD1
TGTGCCAGCTCACGCGGGACAGGGGACATTCAGTACTTC
CASSRGTGDIQYF
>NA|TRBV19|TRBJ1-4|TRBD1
TGTGCCAGTAGTTTCGACCGGGACAGGTTTTATGAAAAACTGTTTTTT
CASSFDRDRFYEKLFF
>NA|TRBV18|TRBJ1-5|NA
TGTGCCAGCTCACCAAGTCAAAATCAGCCCCAGCATTTT
CASSPSQNQPQHF
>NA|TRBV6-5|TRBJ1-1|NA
TGTGCCAGCAGTTATGGGGGGGTCAACGAAGCTTTCTTT
CASSYGGVNEAFF
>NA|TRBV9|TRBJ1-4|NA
TGTGCCAGCAGCTCCCTCCAATCTGGGGCAACTAATGAAAAACTGTTTTTT
CASSSLQSGATNEKLFF
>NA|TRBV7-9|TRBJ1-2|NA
TGTGCCAGCAGCCAAGGGTGGGCGTTGGGCAGTTACACCTTC
CASSQGWALGSYTF
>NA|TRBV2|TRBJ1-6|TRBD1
TGTGCCAGCCGGGACAGCCTTCTTCCCCTCCACTTT
CASRDSLLPLHF
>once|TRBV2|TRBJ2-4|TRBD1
TGTGCCAGCAGTGATAGTAAGGGGGCAGGAGCCAAAAACATTCAGTACTTC
CASSDSKGAGAKNIQYF
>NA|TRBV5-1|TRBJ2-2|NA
TGCGCCAGCAGCCCCGGGACGGCTCTAGGGGAGCTGTTTTTT
CASSPGTALGELFF
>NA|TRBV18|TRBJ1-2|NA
TGTGCCAGCTCACCACCTCTGGGGGGCTACACCTTC
CASSPPLGGYTF
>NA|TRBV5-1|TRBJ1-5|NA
TGCGCCAGCAGCTTAAATGCCGGGGATCAGCCCCAGCATTTT
CASSLNAGDQPQHF
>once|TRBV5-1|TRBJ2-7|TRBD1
TGCGCCAGCAGCTTGGGGGGGACAGATTATTACGAGCAGTACTTC
CASSLGGTDYYEQYF
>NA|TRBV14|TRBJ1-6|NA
TGTGCCAGCAGCGCCGGAGGGGATCATAATTCACCCCTCCACTTT
CASSAGGDHNSPLHF
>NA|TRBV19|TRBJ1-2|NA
TGTGCCAGTAGTATACTGGACGGCACTAACTATGGCTACACCTTC
CASSILDGTNYGYTF
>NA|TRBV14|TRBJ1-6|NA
TGTGCCAGCAGCCAAGCTCTGAGGGGGGATTCACCCCTCCACTTT
CASSQALRGDSPLHF
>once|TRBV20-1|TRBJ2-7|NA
TGCAGTGGGGGGGCTACCTACGAGCAGTACTTC
CSGGATYEQYF
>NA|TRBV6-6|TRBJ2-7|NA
TGTGCCAGCAGCCCCTCGGGAGCCTCCTACGAGCAGTACTTC
CASSPSGASYEQYF
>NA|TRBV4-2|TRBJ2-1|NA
TGTGCCAGCAGCCAAGTAGCGAGCTCCTACAATGAGCAGTTCTTC
CASSQVASSYNEQFF
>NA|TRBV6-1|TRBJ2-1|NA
TGTGCCAGCAGAGGGGGCTCCTACAATGAGCAGTTCTTC
CASRGGSYNEQFF
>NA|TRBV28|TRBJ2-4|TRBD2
TGTGCCAGCAGTGGGAGCGGGGTAGCCAAAAACATTCAGTACTTC
CASSGSGVAKNIQYF
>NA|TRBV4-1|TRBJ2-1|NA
TGCGCCAGCAGCCTAGGACTCCGAAACAATGAGCAGTTCTTC
CASSLGLRNNEQFF
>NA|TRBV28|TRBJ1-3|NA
TGTGCCAGCAGGCAAACAGGGGGAAACACCATATATTTT
CASRQTGGNTIYF
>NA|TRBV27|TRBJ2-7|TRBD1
TGTGCCAGCAGTCGTACAGGGGAAGCCTACGAGCAGTACTTC
CASSRTGEAYEQYF
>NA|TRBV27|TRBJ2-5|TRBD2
TGTGCCAGCAGGCTAGCGGGAAGTAGAGAGACCCAGTACTTC
CASRLAGSRETQYF
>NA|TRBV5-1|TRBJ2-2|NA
TGCGCCAGCAGCTTAGGGACACCCACCGGGGAGCTGTTTTTT
CASSLGTPTGELFF
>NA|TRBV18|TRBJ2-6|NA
TGTGCCAGCTCCCCATATTTTCAGAGTCTCGGGGCCAACGTCCTGACTTTC
CASSPYFQSLGANVLTF